One sample yielded the 13 T cell receptor beta chains listed below, sequenced in a study of cytomegalovirus exposure and HLA in healthy donors. Libraries were prepared by immunoSEQ multiplex PCR; TCRdb keeps only in-frame clonotypes and omits some of them. The sample holds about 220,000 clones, 75% to 95% seen once. Sequencing used PBMCs. The receptors shown here come from a woman aged 18-29 years in good health and CMV-seronegative.

The chain couples TRBV28 to TRBJ2-7; D may be TRBD2 (6 bases). The V end was cut by 3 bases, the J end by 0 bases, with 18 bases between. Germline V gene sequence: CDR1 MDHEN, CDR2 SYDVKM. This CDR3 spans 17 amino acids. CDR3 residues: CASSFGTGQVRSYEQYF. Here the CDR3 DNA reads TGTGCCAGCAGTTTCGGGACTGGACAAGTCCGCTCCTACGAGCAGTACTTC.

The chain carries TRBV5-1 and TRBJ2-2; TRBD1 matches at 7 bases. This CDR3 spans 22 amino acids. The germline V gene encodes CDR1 SGHRS and CDR2 YFSETQ. With 0 bases clipped from V and 1 base from J, the junction kept 21 bases outside the gene matches. The CDR3 loop reads CASSLERGPSPEDSENTGELFF. The CDR3 region has the DNA TGCGCCAGCAGCTTGGAAAGGGGGCCTTCCCCAGAGGACAGCGAGAACACCGGGGAGCTGTTTTTT.

This sequence joins TRBV6-5 and TRBJ1-2; 7 nucleotides agree with TRBD1. Germline CDR1 is MNHEY and CDR2 is SVGAGI. CDR3 length: 13 amino acids. Unmatched junction bases numbered 13, after V lost 7 bases and J lost 11 bases. CDR3 residues: CASTRDSIVGYTF. DNA for the CDR3: TGTGCCAGCACGAGGGACAGTATTGTTGGGTACACCTTC.

V gene TRBV7-2 combines with J gene TRBJ2-7; 15 bases align to TRBD2. This CDR3 has 15 residues. With V trimmed by 1 base and J by 9 bases, 4 bases remained unmatched. From germline, CDR1 is SGHTA and CDR2 FQGNSA. The CDR3 DNA is TGTGCCAGCAGCTTAGTGGGACTAGCGGGAGGAGGGCAGTACTTC. Protein product: CASSLVGLAGGGQYF. The whole variable domain, filled in from reference TRBV7-2 and TRBJ2-7, reads GAGVSQSPSNKVTEKGKDVELRCDPISGHTALYWYRQSLGQGLEFLIYFQGNSAPDKSGLPSDRFSAERTGGSVSTLTIQRTQQEDSAVYLCASSLVGLAGGGQYFGPGTRLTVT.

The chain joins TRBV5-4 to TRBJ2-1; TRBD2 is a possible D gene (5 bases). The V end was cut by 1 base, the J end by 6 bases, with 17 bases between. CDR3 length: 16 amino acids. Germline V CDR1 and CDR2: SGHNT, YYREEE (reference sequence). The CDR3 DNA reads TGTGCCAGCAGCTTGTCTTACGGGATCAAAGGCAATGAGCAGTTCTTC. Translating it yields CASSLSYGIKGNEQFF. Full variable domain (rest looked up from reference TRBV5-4 and TRBJ2-1): ETGVTQSPTHLIKTRGQQVTLRCSSQSGHNTVSWYQQALGQGPQFIFQYYREEENGRGNFPPRFSGLQFPNYSSELNVNALELDDSALYLCASSLSYGIKGNEQFFGPGTRLTVL.

V gene TRBV11-3 combines with J gene TRBJ2-5; TRBD2 matches 15 bases. The CDR3 is 16 amino acids. Germline CDR1 SGHNT, CDR2 YENEEA. V lost 4 bases and J lost 5; bases outside the gene matches: 5. For the CDR3, the DNA is TGTGCCAGCAGCTACGGACTAGCGGGAGGGTCTGAGACCCAGTACTTC. It yields the protein CASSYGLAGGSETQYF.

The rearrangement uses TRBV10-1 and TRBJ2-7, with 8 bases fitting TRBD1. V was pared by 7 bases and J by 6 bases, with 8 bases of the junction left unmatched. This CDR3 comprises 13 residues. Germline CDR1 is WNHNN and CDR2 is SYGVQD (reference sequence). This CDR3 reads CASNQGQEGEQYF. The CDR3 coding sequence is TGCGCCAGCAATCAGGGACAGGAGGGCGAGCAGTACTTC.

This chain links TRBV19 with TRBJ1-1; possibly TRBD1 for D (5 bases). Trimming removed 1 base at V and 14 bases at J, with 17 bases between. The CDR3 runs to 13 residues. Germline V gene data show CDR1 as LNHDA and CDR2 as SQIVND (reference sequence). CDR3 nucleotides: TGTGCCAGTAGTATAGTGGGAATTCTGGGGCCGTTCTTT. Translated: CASSIVGILGPFF.

The chain uses TRBV19 and TRBJ1-5, with 9 bases fitting TRBD1. The CDR3 sequence is 15 residues long. Trimming cost V 5 bases and J 4 bases; bases outside gene matches: 6. The germline gives CDR1 LNHDA, CDR2 SQIVND (reference sequence). The CDR3 nucleotides read TGTGCCAGTAGTCCCCCGGGACAGGGAAATCAGCCCCAGCATTTT. It specifies CASSPPGQGNQPQHF. Full variable domain (outside the CDR3, taken from reference TRBV19 and TRBJ1-5): DGGITQSPKYLFRKEGQNVTLSCEQNLNHDAMYWYRQDPGQGLRLIYYSQIVNDFQKGDIAEGYSVSREKKESFPLTVTSAQKNPTAFYLCASSPPGQGNQPQHFGDGTRLSIL.

The chain uses TRBV9 and TRBJ2-1; 11 bases fit TRBD2. After removal of 1 base from V and 1 base from J, the junction contained 1 base not matched to a gene. Germline CDR1 SGDLS, CDR2 YYNGEE. The CDR3 spans 16 residues. The CDR3 sequence: CASSVLAGGSYNEQFF. In DNA, the CDR3 is TGTGCCAGCAGCGTACTAGCGGGAGGTTCCTACAATGAGCAGTTCTTC.

The chain employs TRBV6-4 and TRBJ1-1, with a possible D match to TRBD1 (5 bases). Looked up from germline, CDR1 is MRHNA and CDR2 is SNTAGT. V lost 2 bases and J lost 5, with 6 bases in between. CDR3 size: 12 residues. CDR3 nucleotides: TGTGCCAGCAGTGACAGGGGTACTGAAGCTTTCTTT. Its translation: CASSDRGTEAFF.

This clone was recorded once. The chain carries TRBV28 and TRBJ1-4; the match to TRBD1 covers 7 bases. The junction had 5 bases not matched to a gene; V was cut back by 3 bases and J by 7 bases. The CDR3 is made up of 14 amino acids. CDR1 and CDR2 from the germline V gene are MDHEN and SYDVKM. CDR3 protein: CASSFLGTVEKLFF. In DNA form, the CDR3 reads TGTGCCAGCAGTTTTTTAGGGACAGTTGAAAAACTGTTTTTT.

The chain employs TRBV30 and TRBJ2-5, with D maybe TRBD2 (6 bases). The germline V gene has CDR1 GTSNPN and CDR2 SVGIG (reference sequence). The CDR3 has 13 residues. V lost 1 base, J lost 1 base, and 7 bases lay in between. Here the CDR3 reads CAWSAGVQETQYF. The CDR3 DNA follows: TGTGCCTGGAGTGCGGGGGTCCAAGAGACCCAGTACTTC. The full variable domain, in which reference TRBV30 and TRBJ2-5 provide the parts outside the CDR3, is SQTIHQWPATLVQPVGSPLSLECTVEGTSNPNLYWYRQAAGRGLQLLFYSVGIGQISSEVPQNLSASRPQDRQFILSSKKLLLSDSGFYLCAWSAGVQETQYFGPGTRLLVL.